Listed here are 23 T cell receptor beta chains from one sample, sequenced in a study of blood T cell repertoires in COVID-19. Only in-frame clones appear in the TCRdb table, and some are missing; sequencing was by immunoSEQ multiplex PCR. The data show around 140,000 clones, over 70% seen once. The sequencing sample was made of PBMCs or T cells enriched from blood (not recorded which). The receptors originated from a man aged 60-69 years who had recovered from COVID-19.

This clone occurred a few times. V and J are TRBV30 and TRBJ2-7; tentative D call: TRBD1 (5 bases). Germline lookup yields CDR1 GTSNPN and CDR2 SVGIG (reference sequence). The germline V and J ends were trimmed by 4 bases and 2 bases, with 12 bases remaining between them. CDR3 length: 13 residues. DNA of the CDR3: TGTGCCTGGATGGGGCGAGGAACCTACGAGCAGTACTTC. Translating gives CAWMGRGTYEQYF.

This chain links TRBV7-9 with TRBJ1-1; TRBD1 matches at 7 bases. Germline V gene data show CDR1 as SEHNR and CDR2 as FQNEAQ (reference sequence). With 3 bases clipped from V and 7 bases from J, the junction kept 5 bases outside the gene matches. The CDR3 covers 13 residues. The DNA for the CDR3 is TGTGCCAGCAGCTTCGACAGGGCTGATGAAGCTTTCTTT. Residues: CASSFDRADEAFF.

V is TRBV24-1 and J is TRBJ1-5; D is perhaps TRBD1 (5 bases). Germline V gives CDR1 KGHDR, CDR2 SFDVKD. The CDR3 spans 14 residues. V dropped 4 bases and J dropped 7 bases, with 13 bases sitting between them. In nucleotides, the CDR3 is TGTGCCACCAGTGACCGAAGGGGCGCGCAGCCCCAGCATTTT. This sequence encodes CATSDRRGAQPQHF.

The J gene is TRBJ1-4, the V gene TRBV15, with 9 positions matching TRBD1. The V gene's germline CDR1 is LNHNV and CDR2 YYDKDF (reference sequence). V dropped 1 base and J dropped 7; count of bases not matched to a gene: 13. The CDR3 consists of 18 residues. The CDR3 region has the DNA TGTGCCACCAGCAGAGCCTTCCCGGGACAGGGTAGGGGTGAAAAACTGTTTTTT. Amino acid sequence: CATSRAFPGQGRGEKLFF.

Only one count was recorded for this clone. This rearrangement joins TRBV9 to TRBJ2-2; 9 bases fit TRBD1. Germline V gives CDR1 SGDLS, CDR2 YYNGEE. There are 15 residues in the CDR3. The V segment lost 6 bases and the J segment 4 bases; nucleotides outside the gene matches: 7. The CDR3 bases are TGTGCCAGCACCCGGACAGGGGCTTTCACCGGGGAGCTGTTTTTT. It is translated as CASTRTGAFTGELFF.

V is TRBV4-1 and J is TRBJ2-7; tentatively, D is TRBD2 (5 bases). Trimming shortened V by 0 bases and J by 1 base, and 19 bases separated the two germline ends. CDR1 is MGHRA, CDR2 YSYEKL, per germline. CDR3 length: 18 residues. The CDR3 is CASSQEFRPGEGSYEQYF. The CDR3 nucleotides read TGCGCCAGCAGCCAAGAATTTAGGCCCGGCGAGGGATCCTACGAGCAGTACTTC.

The chain recombines TRBV2 with TRBJ2-6; D might be TRBD1 (6 bases). The CDR3 length is 16 residues. V was cut by 7 bases and J by 0 bases, with 13 bases left in between. CDR1 and CDR2 from the germline V gene are SNHLY and FYNNEI. This chain's CDR3 is CASKRGMNSGANVLTF. CDR3 in DNA: TGTGCCAGCAAGAGGGGGATGAACTCTGGGGCCAACGTCCTGACTTTC.

The V and J genes are TRBV19 and TRBJ1-5, with 7 positions matching TRBD1. CDR1 and CDR2 (germline): LNHDA, SQIVND (reference sequence). The V gene end was trimmed by 6 bases and the J gene end by 4 bases; junction bases not matched to a gene: 9. The CDR3 sequence is 15 residues long. The CDR3 loop reads CASRATGVGNQPQHF. CDR3 nucleotides: TGTGCCAGTAGGGCTACAGGGGTAGGGAATCAGCCCCAGCATTTT.

V usage is TRBV5-4 and J usage is TRBJ2-1; TRBD2 matches at 8 bases. This CDR3 region has 18 residues. V lost 4 bases to trimming and J lost 1 base; unmatched junction nucleotides: 13. Germline V gene lookup returns CDR1 SGHNT and CDR2 YYREEE (reference sequence). The CDR3 nucleotides are TGTGCCAGCAGCCCTGGGCCGACTAGCGTCCCTTCCTACAATGAGCAGTTCTTC. It encodes CASSPGPTSVPSYNEQFF.

The chain carries TRBV27 and TRBJ2-3; 8 bases line up with TRBD2. The V gene's germline CDR1 is MNHEY and CDR2 SMNVEV (reference sequence). V gave up 2 bases and J gave up 7 bases; unmatched junction bases: 5. CDR3 length: 14 amino acids. The CDR3 DNA is TGTGCCAGCAGTTTAATAGCGGGGCCTTATACGCAGTATTTT. Translation gives CASSLIAGPYTQYF.

The chain is built from TRBV6-5 and TRBJ1-5; D is unresolved. The CDR3 length is 13 residues. Looked up from germline, CDR1 is MNHEY and CDR2 is SVGAGI. Trimming cost V 2 bases and J 6 bases, with 8 bases left between them. Here the CDR3 reads CASSYLPTQPQHF. The CDR3 DNA reads as TGTGCCAGCAGTTACCTTCCTACTCAGCCCCAGCATTTT.

The gene calls are TRBV2 and TRBJ2-1; TRBD2 matches at 8 bases. V gave up 6 bases and J gave up 4 bases; unmatched junction bases: 8. The CDR3 length is 15 residues. Per germline, CDR1 SNHLY and CDR2 FYNNEI. CDR3 in amino acids: CASRSGGARYNEQFF. CDR3 nucleotide sequence: TGTGCCAGCAGAAGCGGGGGCGCGAGGTACAATGAGCAGTTCTTC. Together with reference TRBV2 and TRBJ2-1, the CDR3 gives the full variable domain: EPEVTQTPSHQVTQMGQEVILRCVPISNHLYFYWYRQILGQKVEFLVSFYNNEISEKSEIFDDQFSVERPDGSNFTLKIRSTKLEDSAMYFCASRSGGARYNEQFFGPGTRLTVL.

The rearrangement uses TRBV9 and TRBJ2-2; TRBD2 matches 8 bases. The V and J ends lost 2 bases and 2 bases, in that order; junction bases with no gene match: 8. The CDR3 consists of 17 residues. CDR1 and CDR2 (germline): SGDLS, YYNGEE. The CDR3 DNA follows: TGTGCCAGCAGCGTTACCCTACTAGCGGAAAACACCGGGGAGCTGTTTTTT. It encodes CASSVTLLAENTGELFF.

This rearrangement joins TRBV12-3 or TRBV12-4 to TRBJ1-4; D not resolved. This CDR3 spans 13 amino acids. The V end lost 3 bases, the J end lost 5 bases, and 7 bases lay between the germline ends. This chain's CDR3 is CASSFSGNEKLFF. Here the CDR3 DNA reads TGTGCCAGCAGTTTCTCGGGGAATGAAAAACTGTTTTTT.

This chain links TRBV27 with TRBJ1-2; D call uncertain. V lost 6 bases and J lost 5, with 19 bases in between. The CDR3 length is 15 residues. Germline loops: CDR1 MNHEY, CDR2 SMNVEV (reference sequence). The DNA of the CDR3 is TGTGCCAGCAGGACTAGGACTGAGAAACATTATGGCTACACCTTC. Translated, it gives CASRTRTEKHYGYTF.

The genes are TRBV5-4 and TRBJ2-7; 9 bases are shared with TRBD1. Germline V CDR1 and CDR2: SGHNT, YYREEE (reference sequence). The CDR3 spans 14 residues. Germline trimming cut 4 bases from V and 4 bases from J; bases unmatched to any gene: 6. The CDR3 DNA is TGTGCCAGCAGCCACCGGGACAGGGATTACGAGCAGTACTTC. It specifies CASSHRDRDYEQYF. The variable domain in full, with the rest retrieved from reference TRBV5-4 and TRBJ2-7, is ETGVTQSPTHLIKTRGQQVTLRCSSQSGHNTVSWYQQALGQGPQFIFQYYREEENGRGNFPPRFSGLQFPNYSSELNVNALELDDSALYLCASSHRDRDYEQYFGPGTRLTVT.

The chain carries TRBV28 and TRBJ2-2; 8 bases match TRBD1. The CDR3 sequence is 15 residues long. Trimming removed 6 bases from V and 5 bases from J; junction bases left unmatched: 8. Germline-derived CDR1 and CDR2 are MDHEN and SYDVKM. Here the CDR3 DNA reads TGTGCCAGCAGCCCCCCGGGACAGGTGACCGGGGAGCTGTTTTTT. Translation gives CASSPPGQVTGELFF.

This chain connects TRBV5-5 to TRBJ1-1; D remains unclear. The CDR3 totals 12 residues. Trimming stripped 4 bases from V and 5 bases from J, with 9 bases between. Germline V gene data show CDR1 as SGHKS and CDR2 as YYEKEE (reference sequence). CDR3 sequence (DNA): TGTGCCAGCAGCCCCTTGGAGACTGAAGCTTTCTTT. Protein product: CASSPLETEAFF.

This clone has just one count. The chain carries TRBV5-8 and TRBJ2-3, with D possibly TRBD1 on 5 matching bases. Germline-derived CDR1 and CDR2 are SGHTS and YDEGEE. V shed 0 bases and J shed 0 bases, with 17 bases lying between them. The CDR3 is made up of 18 amino acids. CDR3 coding DNA: TGTGCCAGCAGCTTGGGCCAGGGTGGCAGACTTAGCACAGATACGCAGTATTTT. This gives the protein CASSLGQGGRLSTDTQYF.

The chain is built from TRBV30 and TRBJ1-3, with TRBD1 matching over 9 bases. Germline CDR1 is GTSNPN and CDR2 is SVGIG (reference sequence). The CDR3 contains 15 residues. The ends lost 0 bases at V and 2 bases at J; junction bases unmatched: 2. Here the CDR3 DNA reads TGTGCCTGGAGTGTAGGGGACAGGGCTGGAAACACCATATATTTT. Residues: CAWSVGDRAGNTIYF. Full variable domain (missing parts from reference TRBV30 and TRBJ1-3): SQTIHQWPATLVQPVGSPLSLECTVEGTSNPNLYWYRQAAGRGLQLLFYSVGIGQISSEVPQNLSASRPQDRQFILSSKKLLLSDSGFYLCAWSVGDRAGNTIYFGEGSWLTVV.

A few counts support this clone. The V call is TRBV5-1, the J call TRBJ2-7, with a weak D call TRBD1 (5 bases). Deletions cut 0 bases from V and 3 bases from J, with 13 bases between. Germline V gives CDR1 SGHRS, CDR2 YFSETQ. The CDR3 runs 15 residues. The CDR3 DNA sequence: TGCGCCAGCAGCTTGGAAGCAGGGCCCTACTACGAGCAGTACTTC. It yields the protein CASSLEAGPYYEQYF.

The genes are TRBV15 and TRBJ1-3; D possibly corresponds to TRBD1 (5 bases). Germline V gives CDR1 LNHNV, CDR2 YYDKDF (reference sequence). The CDR3 has 15 amino acids. V dropped 1 base and J dropped 4 bases, with 11 bases sitting between them. The CDR3, as DNA: TGTGCCACCAGCAGAGCTCGGACATACGGAAACACCATATATTTT. Translated, it gives CATSRARTYGNTIYF. Variable domain in full (rest from reference TRBV15 and TRBJ1-3): DAMVIQNPRYQVTQFGKPVTLSCSQTLNHNVMYWYQQKSSQAPKLLFHYYDKDFNNEADTPDNFQSRRPNTSFCFLDIRSPGLGDTAMYLCATSRARTYGNTIYFGEGSWLTVV.

The chain's CDR3 is CASRKASEAYEQYF. CDR3 nucleotides: TGTGCCAGCAGGAAGGCTAGCGAGGCCTACGAGCAGTACTTC. V is TRBV7-9 and J is TRBJ2-7; D is perhaps TRBD2 (6 bases). The CDR3 extends over 14 amino acids. Germline V lookup: CDR1 SEHNR, CDR2 FQNEAQ (reference sequence). V gave up 6 bases and J gave up 2 bases, with 14 bases separating them. The full variable domain, rest sourced from reference TRBV7-9 and TRBJ2-7, is DTGVSQNPRHKITKRGQNVTFRCDPISEHNRLYWYRQTLGQGPEFLTYFQNEAQLEKSRLLSDRFSAERPKGSFSTLEIQRTEQGDSAMYLCASRKASEAYEQYFGPGTRLTVT.